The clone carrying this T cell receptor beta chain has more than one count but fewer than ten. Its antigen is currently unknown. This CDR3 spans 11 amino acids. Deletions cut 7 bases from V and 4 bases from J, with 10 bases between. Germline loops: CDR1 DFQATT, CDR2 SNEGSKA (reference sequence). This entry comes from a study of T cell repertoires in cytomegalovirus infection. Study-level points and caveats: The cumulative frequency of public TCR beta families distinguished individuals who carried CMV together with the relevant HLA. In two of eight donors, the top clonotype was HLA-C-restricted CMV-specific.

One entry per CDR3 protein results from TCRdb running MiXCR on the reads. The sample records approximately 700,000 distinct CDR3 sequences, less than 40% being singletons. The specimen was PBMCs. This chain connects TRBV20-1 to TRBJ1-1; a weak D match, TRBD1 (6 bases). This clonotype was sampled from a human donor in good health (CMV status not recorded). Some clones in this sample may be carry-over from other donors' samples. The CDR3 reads CSVSGATEAFF. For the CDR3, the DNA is TGCAGTGTCTCGGGGGCCACTGAAGCTTTCTTT.